A selection of T cell receptor beta chains follows, all from one sample in a study of T-cell memory formation after mild COVID-19. MiXCR, applied by TCRdb to the 5' RACE reads, yields one record per CDR3 protein. Here the sample spans around 390,000 distinct CDR3 sequences, around a sixth being singletons. Sequences were obtained from PBMCs or a T cell subset sorted from them (not recorded which). The source is a man aged 18 to 35 who had mild COVID-19 (a few samples of this study predate the infection). Cell type and time point are not known. The conserved cysteine and the conserved F or W are not part of the CDR3 here.

v_call: TRBV7-6
cdr3_length: 14
cdr3_aa: ASSLEGGGRTGELF

v_call: TRBV6-5
cdr3_length: 13
cdr3_aa: ASSYWESSTDTQY

v_call: TRBV28
cdr3_length: 10
cdr3_aa: ASRSLNQPQH

v_call: TRBV14
cdr3_length: 13
cdr3_aa: ASSQEGNRPYEQY

v_call: TRBV4-1
cdr3_length: 13
cdr3_aa: ASSQDPVANTEAF

v_call: TRBV13
cdr3_length: 12
cdr3_aa: ASSLGVRNYEQY

v_call: TRBV30
cdr3_length: 12
cdr3_aa: AWSTGQELGEQY

v_call: TRBV18
cdr3_length: 14
cdr3_aa: ASSPGWNSGANVLT

v_call: TRBV6-5
cdr3_length: 14
cdr3_aa: ASSPRTGEKAYEQY

v_call: TRBV20-1
cdr3_length: 11
cdr3_aa: SARYPVQETQY

v_call: TRBV7-2
cdr3_length: 13
cdr3_aa: ASSLRDRGNEKLF

v_call: TRBV20-1
cdr3_length: 14
cdr3_aa: SARDPSLGAGSPLD

v_call: TRBV2
cdr3_length: 13
cdr3_aa: ASSPGAYSNQPQH

v_call: TRBV18
cdr3_length: 13
cdr3_aa: ASSPDSGGLETQY

v_call: TRBV6-2/TRBV6-3
cdr3_length: 13
cdr3_aa: ASSYPGLANNEQF

v_call: TRBV20-1
cdr3_length: 11
cdr3_aa: SARRRLNTEAF